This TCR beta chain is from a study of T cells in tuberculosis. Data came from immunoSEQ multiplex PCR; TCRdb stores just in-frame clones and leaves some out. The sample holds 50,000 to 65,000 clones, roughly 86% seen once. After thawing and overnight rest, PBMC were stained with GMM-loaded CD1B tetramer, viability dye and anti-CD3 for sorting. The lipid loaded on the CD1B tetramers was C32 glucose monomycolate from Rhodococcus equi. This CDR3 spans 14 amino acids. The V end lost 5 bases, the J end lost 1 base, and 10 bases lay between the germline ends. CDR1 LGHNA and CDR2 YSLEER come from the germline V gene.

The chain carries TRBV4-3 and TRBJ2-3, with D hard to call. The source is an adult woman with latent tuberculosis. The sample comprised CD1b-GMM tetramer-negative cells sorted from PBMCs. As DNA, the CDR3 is TGCGCCAGCAGCGTTTCGAGCCGCACAGATACGCAGTATTTT. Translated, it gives CASSVSSRTDTQYF.